This T cell receptor beta chain was identified during a study of T-cell reconstitution after alpha-beta-depleted transplantation in children. This clonotype was seen repeatedly, ten times or more. Unique molecular identifiers were built into the TCRbeta library. MiXCR, run by TCRdb on the PCR reads, gives a single entry per CDR3 protein. The sample shows 250,000 or so distinct CDR3 sequences, under 9.5% of them seen only once. The germline gives CDR1 SGHTA, CDR2 FQGNSA. Trimming cost V 9 bases and J 7 bases; bases outside gene matches: 3. CDR3 size: 11 residues. This rearrangement joins TRBV7-2 to TRBJ2-7; 10 bases line up with TRBD2. The TCR sequence derives from a male patient under 18 who had a stem cell transplant for acute lymphoblastic leukemia, so the T cells may come from the graft donor. The source was PBMCs, mostly from graft donor cells, collected 180 days after TCRalphabeta/CD19-depleted stem cell transplant. CDR3 amino acids: CASGSGGEQYF. CDR3 coding DNA: TGTGCCAGTGGTAGCGGGGGGGAGCAGTACTTC.